These 21 T cell receptor beta chains came from one sample sequenced in a study of cytomegalovirus exposure and HLA in healthy donors. PCR amplification relied on 60 Vbeta primers (plus 13 Jbeta primers). Measured with immunoSEQ multiplex PCR; TCRdb has only the in-frame clones, and not every one. The sample carries some 110,000 clones, 60% to 75% recorded once. Input material: PBMCs. These receptors were collected from a woman between 50 and 59 years old in good health and CMV-seropositive.

This chain links TRBV7-9 with TRBJ2-3; 9 bases align to TRBD2. V lost 0 bases and J lost 2; bases outside the gene matches: 6. The CDR3 totals 17 residues. The germline V gene has CDR1 SEHNR and CDR2 FQNEAQ (reference sequence). The CDR3 protein is CASSLAAGGAITDTQYF. The CDR3 nucleotides are TGTGCCAGCAGCTTAGCGGCGGGGGGGGCAATCACAGATACGCAGTATTTT.

The chain couples TRBV19 to TRBJ1-6, with 7 bases matching TRBD1. Germline trimming cut 5 bases from V and 9 bases from J; bases unmatched to any gene: 10. CDR3 size: 15 residues. Per the germline V gene, CDR1 is LNHDA and CDR2 is SQIVND (reference sequence). DNA of the CDR3: TGTGCCAGTAGTTTCGGGACAGAGTACGGTTCACCCCTCCACTTT. Its translation is CASSFGTEYGSPLHF.

The V and J genes are TRBV12-5 and TRBJ1-2; D is ambiguous. Germline CDR1 LGHNT, CDR2 FRNRAP. V lost 0 bases and J lost 8, with 19 bases in between. The CDR3 extends over 16 amino acids. As DNA, the CDR3 is TGTGCTAGTGGTTTGGTAGTAGCCACGTTGTATAGGGGCTACACCTTC. This gives the protein CASGLVVATLYRGYTF.

V usage is TRBV28 and J usage is TRBJ1-2, with TRBD1 matching 11 bases. CDR3 length equals 14 residues. Unmatched junction bases numbered 4, after V lost 3 bases and J lost 7 bases. Germline CDR1 reads MDHEN; CDR2 reads SYDVKM. The CDR3 nucleotides read TGTGCCAGCAGTTTCAGGGGGACAGGGGGTGGCTACACCTTC. It codes for CASSFRGTGGGYTF.

The genes are TRBV9 and TRBJ1-2; D is perhaps TRBD1 (5 bases). The germline V gene encodes CDR1 SGDLS and CDR2 YYNGEE. Trimming shortened V by 2 bases and J by 8 bases, and 16 bases separated the two germline ends. This CDR3 is built from 14 residues. The CDR3 is CASSVGGWDEGYTF. In DNA, the CDR3 is TGTGCCAGCAGCGTGGGAGGCTGGGACGAAGGCTACACCTTC.

The V gene is TRBV10-1, the J gene TRBJ2-3; 10 bases are shared with TRBD2. The CDR3 sequence is 18 residues long. CDR1 and CDR2 (germline): WNHNN, SYGVQD (reference sequence). The V and J ends lost 3 bases and 0 bases, in that order; junction bases with no gene match: 9. The CDR3 DNA follows: TGCGCCAGCAGTGAAGGAGGGACTAGCGCCTCTAGCACAGATACGCAGTATTTT. It specifies CASSEGGTSASSTDTQYF.

With respect to this clone: Germline is not matched at one junction end, which may reflect a read error. The CDR3 protein is CSSSWKSSGTGQYEQYF. CDR3 nucleotide sequence: TGTTCCAGCAGCTGGAAGAGCTCCGGGACAGGGCAGTACGAGCAGTACTTC. The genes are TRBV7-9 and TRBJ2-7, with 9 bases fitting TRBD1. CDR1 is SEHNR, CDR2 FQNEAQ, per germline (reference sequence). This CDR3 has 17 residues.

This chain connects TRBV6-5 to TRBJ2-7, with D perhaps matching TRBD2 (6 bases). V lost 4 bases to trimming and J lost 4 bases, with 11 bases between them. CDR1 and CDR2 from the germline V gene are MNHEY and SVGAGI. The CDR3 runs to 13 residues. CDR3 nucleotide sequence: TGTGCCAGCAGTTTATCGGAGGGATACGAGCAGTACTTC. Translating it yields CASSLSEGYEQYF.

The chain joins TRBV7-6 to TRBJ2-2; no reliable D call. CDR1 is SGHVS, CDR2 FNYEAQ, per germline. The germline V and J ends were trimmed by 5 bases and 7 bases, with 11 bases remaining between them. The CDR3 contains 13 residues. CDR3 in DNA: TGTGCCAGCAGCCACCCCCTGAGCGGGGAGCTGTTTTTT. Protein: CASSHPLSGELFF.

This rearrangement joins TRBV11-2 to TRBJ2-3; TRBD2 matches 14 bases. J was trimmed by 0 bases and V by 5 bases; bases with no gene match: 4. CDR1 is SGHAT, CDR2 FQNNGV, per germline. The CDR3 covers 17 residues. CDR3 protein: CASSIRLAGGSTDTQYF. DNA of the CDR3: TGTGCCAGCAGCATTAGACTAGCGGGGGGGAGCACAGATACGCAGTATTTT.

The CDR3 here is CASSLTGNPYEQYF. CDR3 sequence (DNA): TGCGCCAGCAGCTTGACAGGGAACCCCTACGAGCAGTACTTC. V is TRBV5-1 and J is TRBJ2-7; D perhaps matches TRBD1 (6 bases). Trimming took 1 base from V and 2 from J, leaving 10 bases between them. This CDR3 contains 14 residues. The germline gives CDR1 SGHRS, CDR2 YFSETQ.

The CDR3 here is CASSEALQGITEAFF. The DNA for the CDR3 is TGTGCCAGCAGTGAAGCGCTTCAGGGGATCACTGAAGCTTTCTTT. The chain links TRBV2 to TRBJ1-1; tentative D call: TRBD1 (6 bases). Germline V gene sequence: CDR1 SNHLY, CDR2 FYNNEI. V lost 0 bases and J lost 4, with 12 bases in between. The CDR3 covers 15 residues.

The V and J genes are TRBV30 and TRBJ1-4; 7 bases are shared with TRBD1. Unmatched junction bases numbered 4, after V lost 4 bases and J lost 8 bases. There are 12 residues in the CDR3. Germline loops: CDR1 GTSNPN, CDR2 SVGIG (reference sequence). The CDR3 region has the DNA TGTGCCTGGACGACAGGGAGCGAAAAACTGTTTTTT. It yields the protein CAWTTGSEKLFF.

This chain connects TRBV4-2 to TRBJ2-7, with 7 bases fitting TRBD2. Germline lookup yields CDR1 LGHNA and CDR2 YNFKEQ. With 1 base clipped from V and 4 bases from J, the junction kept 4 bases outside the gene matches. This CDR3 is 14 amino acids long. CDR3 coding DNA: TGTGCCAGCAGCCAAGTGGGGGGGGAGTACGAGCAGTACTTC. Translation gives CASSQVGGEYEQYF.

This chain links TRBV2 with TRBJ2-3; D is possibly TRBD2 (7 bases). Between the trimmed V and J ends, which lost 4 bases and 6 bases, there was a span of 14 bases. CDR1 is SNHLY and CDR2 is FYNNEI in the germline V gene. The length of the CDR3 is 14 residues. The CDR3 DNA follows: TGTGCCAGCAGTGTGGCGGGGGCGCGCGATACGCAGTATTTT. It specifies CASSVAGARDTQYF.

The CDR3 DNA is TGTGCCATCAGTGCAGCCCCGGGACTAGCGGGGGGCCAACCCTACAATGAGCAGTTCTTC. Translated: CAISAAPGLAGGQPYNEQFF. The rearrangement joins TRBV10-3 to TRBJ2-1; 15 bases match TRBD2. V shed 4 bases, J shed 2 bases, and the junction held 12 bases outside the gene matches. Germline values: CDR1 ENHRY, CDR2 SYGVKD. CDR3 length: 20 amino acids.

The chain carries TRBV29-1 and TRBJ1-2, with no clear D. Germline lookup yields CDR1 SQVTM and CDR2 ANQGSEA. The CDR3 has 13 residues. The V and J ends lost 1 base and 8 bases respectively, with 14 bases between them. The CDR3 nucleotides are TGCAGCGTTGAAGGGTTCGTCGCGCGGGGCTACACCTTC. It encodes CSVEGFVARGYTF.

V gene TRBV18 combines with J gene TRBJ2-2, with 7 bases aligning to TRBD1. CDR1 is KGHSH and CDR2 is LQKENI in the germline V gene. V was pared by 8 bases and J by 6 bases, with 3 bases of the junction left unmatched. This CDR3 has 12 residues. The CDR3 region has the DNA TGTGCCAGCACCACAGGGGCCGGGGAGCTGTTTTTT. This sequence encodes CASTTGAGELFF.

This sequence joins TRBV11-2 and TRBJ2-7; D is undetermined. The germline V gene has CDR1 SGHAT and CDR2 FQNNGV. CDR3 length: 14 residues. Trimming left V 1 base short and J 6 bases short, with 13 bases between. Here the CDR3 DNA reads TGTGCCAGCAGCTTAGGACTTGGCCCGGTCGAGCAGTACTTC. Encoded protein: CASSLGLGPVEQYF.

This clone was recorded a few times. The chain uses TRBV5-4 and TRBJ2-2; TRBD1 agrees at 9 bases. This CDR3 region has 17 residues. V shed 4 bases, J shed 7 bases, and the junction held 14 bases outside the gene matches. Germline CDR1 and CDR2: SGHNT and YYREEE (reference sequence). For the CDR3, the DNA is TGTGCCAGCAGCGATAATATGGGGACAGGGAAGGTCGGGGAGCTGTTTTTT. Translating gives CASSDNMGTGKVGELFF.

CDR3: CASSYSKQASYEQYF. The CDR3, as DNA: TGTGCCAGCAGTTACTCGAAACAGGCCTCCTACGAGCAGTACTTC. V gene TRBV6-5 combines with J gene TRBJ2-7; D possibly corresponds to TRBD1 (5 bases). The germline V gene encodes CDR1 MNHEY and CDR2 SVGAGI. The CDR3 totals 15 residues. Trimming took off 0 bases at V and 0 bases at J, with 9 bases between the two ends.